The next 9 T cell receptor beta chains were all read from a single sample in a study of T cells in Graves' hyperthyroidism and ophthalmopathy. Amplification of TCR beta CDR3 regions used RNA as the template. The HTBI primer set drove a first-round RT-PCR of the TCR CDR3. From the multiplex PCR reads, TCRdb called clonotypes with MiXCR, one entry per CDR3 protein. The data contain about 610,000 distinct CDR3 sequences, about 15% of them singletons. The sequenced material came from blood. The origin of the receptors is a woman aged 40 to 50 with Graves' ophthalmopathy.

Notes on this clonotype: A much larger clonotype is one base distant, so this may be a read error. The chain is built from TRBV20-1 and TRBJ1-1, with no clear D. Germline assignment: CDR1 DFQATT and CDR2 SNEGSKA (reference sequence). This CDR3 spans 13 amino acids. The CDR3 coding sequence is TGCAGTGCTAGTGGTCAGACGAACACTGAAGATTTCTTT. It translates to CSASGQTNTEDFF.

This clonotype has at least ten counts. J is TRBJ2-7 and V is TRBV12-3 or TRBV12-4; D unresolved. CDR3 length equals 14 residues. Trimming removed 5 bases from V and 0 bases from J, with 11 bases in between. This chain's CDR3 is CASSQLLDSYEQYF. The CDR3 DNA follows: TGTGCCAGCAGTCAACTTCTGGACTCCTACGAGCAGTACTTC.

This clonotype was recorded many times. The rearrangement uses TRBV19 and TRBJ1-2; no reliable D call. The V end was cut by 3 bases, the J end by 5 bases, with 7 bases between. CDR3 length equals 12 residues. CDR1 and CDR2 (germline): LNHDA, SQIVND (reference sequence). The CDR3, as DNA: TGTGCCAGTAGTATGGCCACATATGGCTACACCTTC. It specifies CASSMATYGYTF.

This clonotype came up a few times. CDR3 loop: CASSQETGGYEQYF. The CDR3 DNA is TGCGCCAGCAGCCAAGAAACAGGGGGGTACGAGCAGTACTTC. The rearrangement links TRBV4-1 to TRBJ2-7; 8 positions match TRBD1. Trimming took 0 bases from V and 4 from J; bases not matched to a gene: 2. CDR3 length: 14 residues. The germline CDR1 and CDR2 sequences are MGHRA and YSYEKL.

This clonotype was seen ten or more times. V is TRBV6-1 and J is TRBJ1-5; D is undetermined. Germline values: CDR1 MNHNS, CDR2 SASEGT. V gave up 4 bases and J gave up 1 base, with 14 bases separating them. The length of the CDR3 is 16 residues. In DNA form, the CDR3 reads TGTGCCAGCAGTGTTTATACTGGGGTAAGCAATCAGCCCCAGCATTTT. Translated, it gives CASSVYTGVSNQPQHF.

There are many counts of this clonotype. The gene calls are TRBV25-1 and TRBJ2-5; D possibly corresponds to TRBD2 (5 bases). This CDR3 comprises 13 residues. The V gene lost 4 bases and the J gene lost 3 bases, with 9 bases spanning the gap. The germline gives CDR1 MGHDK, CDR2 SYGVNS. The CDR3 bases are TGTGCCAGCAGTGGTCCAGCGGAAGAGACCCAGTACTTC. The encoded protein is CASSGPAEETQYF.

The genes are TRBV4-1 and TRBJ2-5, with 10 positions matching TRBD2. Germline V CDR1 and CDR2: MGHRA, YSYEKL. This CDR3 contains 17 residues. V dropped 1 base and J dropped 1; count of bases not matched to a gene: 6. CDR3 in amino acids: CASSQGGAGGSQETQYF. The CDR3 bases are TGCGCCAGCAGCCAAGGAGGAGCGGGAGGGAGCCAAGAGACCCAGTACTTC.

The chain uses TRBV7-6 and TRBJ2-7; D ambiguous. Germline lookup yields CDR1 SGHVS and CDR2 FNYEAQ. The CDR3 spans 15 residues. V lost 5 bases and J 2 bases, leaving 16 bases between the germline ends. The CDR3, as DNA: TGTGCCAGCAGCCCCATGAGATCGCCTCCCTACGAGCAGTACTTC. Its protein product is CASSPMRSPPYEQYF. Supplemented by reference TRBV7-6 and TRBJ2-7, the full variable domain reads GAGVSQSPRYKVTKRGQDVALRCDPISGHVSLYWYRQALGQGPEFLTYFNYEAQQDKSGLPNDRFSAERPEGSISTLTIQRTEQRDSAMYRCASSPMRSPPYEQYFGPGTRLTVT.

The J gene is TRBJ1-1, the V gene TRBV11-2; D is unclear. There are 16 residues in the CDR3. Looked up from germline, CDR1 is SGHAT and CDR2 is FQNNGV. V shed 2 bases and J shed 4 bases, with 17 bases lying between them. As DNA, the CDR3 is TGTGCCAGCAGCTTACATTCGGGTAGGGCTGGCACTGAAGCTTTCTTT. Translation: CASSLHSGRAGTEAFF.